The sample holds many counts of the clone carrying this T cell receptor (beta chain). TCRdb fed the PCR reads into MiXCR, producing one record per CDR3 protein. The data show approximately 77,000 distinct CDR3 sequences, with approximately 49% seen just once and more than 9% held by the top ten. The data stem from a study of CDR3 diversity in severe acne. Germline CDR1 and CDR2: DFQATT and SNEGSKA (reference sequence). CDR3 length: 17 residues. V shed 4 bases, J shed 4 bases, and the junction held 14 bases outside the gene matches. The clonotype comes from a male donor with severe acne vulgaris. What was sequenced was blood. This chain uses TRBV20-1 with TRBJ2-1, with 9 bases that match TRBD1. In DNA form, the CDR3 reads TGCAGTGCTACGGACAGGGGAGACGAGGTAGGGTACAATGAGCAGTTCTTC. It specifies CSATDRGDEVGYNEQFF.